A few counts support the clone carrying this T cell receptor (beta chain). Its specificity is unknown. Generated by immunoSEQ multiplex PCR, the TCRdb table keeps only in-frame clones and is missing some. The sample records hundreds of thousands of clones, 95% to 96% being singletons. V dropped 4 bases and J dropped 8 bases, with 8 bases sitting between them. The CDR3 sequence is 11 residues long. The germline gives CDR1 SGHNT, CDR2 YENEEA. The data were taken from a study of shared clonotypes between healthy human individuals. The overall study: A couple of women and three men aged 18 to 49 made up the donors. Findings of the study overall: Although depth was large, rarefaction showed that sequencing of the sorted subsets was incomplete.

CD45RO-negative cells were positively selected for CCR7, leaving out terminally differentiated effector memory CD45RA+ cells. The donors, healthy adults who were HIV-negative, had experienced no recent acute infections or vaccinations. The donors, all of them Caucasian adults, lived in Nashville, Tennessee. The rearrangement uses TRBV11-3 and TRBJ1-1; D is perhaps TRBD1 (6 bases). Material for sequencing was naive CD8+ T cells sorted from blood. This receptor was obtained from a young woman in good health. The CDR3 here is CASSSGAEAFF. The CDR3 DNA sequence: TGTGCCAGCAGCTCAGGGGCCGAAGCTTTCTTT.